This TCR beta chain originates from a study of shared clonotypes between healthy human individuals. V shed 3 bases, J shed 2 bases, and the junction held 7 bases outside the gene matches. The V gene's germline CDR1 is SGHNT and CDR2 YYREEE (reference sequence). The CDR3 runs 15 residues. With respect to this clone: Its antigen remains unknown.

The authors split each subset's genomic DNA evenly across several immunoSEQ plates. The method was immunoSEQ multiplex PCR; TCRdb's version includes in-frame clones alone and lacks a portion of them. The table has 2 million to 2.5 million clones, around 92% seen once. General study results and limits: Clonotype sharing among donors, it was expected, would be affected by sequencing depth.

This TCR was sampled from a man between 18 and 29 years old in good health. Some clones in this sample may be carry-over from other donors' samples. The chain employs TRBV5-4 and TRBJ1-2; 7 bases are a match to TRBD1. Sequencing was done on a sample of naive CD4+ T cells from PBMCs. The sample's subset: CD45RA+ positively selected. The CDR3 DNA follows: TGTGCCAGCAGCTCGAAGGAACAGGGGAACTATGGCTACACCTTC. The encoded protein is CASSSKEQGNYGYTF.